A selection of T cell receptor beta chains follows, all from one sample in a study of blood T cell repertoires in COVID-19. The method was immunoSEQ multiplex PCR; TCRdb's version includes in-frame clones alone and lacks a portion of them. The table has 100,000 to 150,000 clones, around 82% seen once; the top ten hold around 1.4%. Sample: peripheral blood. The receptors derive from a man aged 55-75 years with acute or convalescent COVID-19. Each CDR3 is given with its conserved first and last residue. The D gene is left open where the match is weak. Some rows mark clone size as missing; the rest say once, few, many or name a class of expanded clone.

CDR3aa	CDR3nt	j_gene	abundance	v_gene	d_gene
CASSQELSGAYEQYF	TGTGCCAGCAGCCAAGAGCTTAGCGGGGCCTACGAGCAGTACTTC	TRBJ2-7	.	TRBV3-1/TRBV3-2	TRBD2
CASSVADSGGLRTDTQYF	TGTGCCAGCAGCGTAGCGGATAGCGGGGGGTTGCGGACAGATACGCAGTATTTT	TRBJ2-3	.	TRBV9	TRBD2
CSVGQSKTGTYEQYF	TGCAGCGTTGGCCAGTCGAAGACAGGGACCTACGAGCAGTACTTC	TRBJ2-7	.	TRBV29-1	TRBD1
CASSPTGLAGVPTDTQYF	TGTGCCAGCAGTCCTACGGGACTAGCGGGGGTTCCCACAGATACGCAGTATTTT	TRBJ2-3	once	TRBV6-6	TRBD2
CASSDRGQGGSSTEAFF	TGTGCCAGCAGCGACCGGGGACAGGGGGGAAGTAGCACTGAAGCTTTCTTT	TRBJ1-1	.	TRBV21-1	.
CATSDLPAAGSTDTQYF	TGTGCCACCAGTGATTTGCCAGCTGCGGGAAGCACAGATACGCAGTATTTT	TRBJ2-3	.	TRBV24-1	.
CASSSLPSGRTDTQYF	TGTGCCAGCAGCTCCCTTCCCAGCGGGAGAACGGATACGCAGTATTTT	TRBJ2-3	.	TRBV5-6	TRBD2
CAWSFEGSPGQPQHF	TGTGCCTGGAGTTTCGAGGGCAGCCCCGGCCAGCCCCAGCATTTT	TRBJ1-5	few	TRBV30	.
CASSYSRGTDTQYF	TGTGCCAGCAGTTACTCACGGGGCACAGATACGCAGTATTTT	TRBJ2-3	.	TRBV6-5	.
CASSIADRPSYEQYF	TGTGCCAGTAGTATTGCGGACAGGCCCTCCTACGAGCAGTACTTC	TRBJ2-7	.	TRBV19	TRBD1
CASSLLARNTGELFF	TGTGCCAGCAGCTTACTAGCGCGGAACACCGGGGAGCTGTTTTTT	TRBJ2-2	.	TRBV7-3	.
CASSLGTLWTVNSPLHF	TGTGCCAGCAGTCTTGGAACGCTTTGGACAGTAAATTCACCCCTCCACTTT	TRBJ1-6	.	TRBV5-6	.
CASSTTGRGRADTQYF	TGTGCCAGTAGTACGACAGGGAGAGGTAGGGCAGATACGCAGTATTTT	TRBJ2-3	.	TRBV19	TRBD1
CASGLTDYGYTF	TGTGCTAGTGGTTTAACTGATTATGGCTACACCTTC	TRBJ1-2	.	TRBV12-5	.
CASSLYNEQFF	TGTGCCAGCAGCCTATACAATGAGCAGTTCTTC	TRBJ2-1	.	TRBV3-1/TRBV3-2	.
CASSRDRTSSYEQYF	TGTGCCAGCAGCAGGGACAGGACAAGCTCCTACGAGCAGTACTTC	TRBJ2-7	few	TRBV11-1	TRBD1
CASSLEQFYQPQHF	TGTGCCAGCAGTTTAGAACAGTTTTATCAGCCCCAGCATTTT	TRBJ1-5	.	TRBV28	.
CASSSPPLPEAFF	TGTGCCAGCAGTTCCCCCCCTCTACCTGAAGCTTTCTTT	TRBJ1-1	.	TRBV6-5	.
CASSPETGLSGYTF	TGTGCCAGCTCACCAGAGACAGGGTTGTCTGGCTACACCTTC	TRBJ1-2	.	TRBV18	TRBD1
CASSQDTPTTSGLFF	TGTGCCAGCAGCCAAGATACCCCCACGACTAGCGGGTTGTTCTTC	TRBJ2-1	.	TRBV3-1/TRBV3-2	TRBD2
CAWSQLGSSYEQYF	TGTGCCTGGAGCCAACTAGGAAGCTCCTACGAGCAGTACTTC	TRBJ2-7	.	TRBV30	.
CASSLPGGSDTQYF	TGTGCCAGCAGCTTGCCCGGGGGATCCGATACGCAGTATTTT	TRBJ2-3	.	TRBV5-6	.
CSVVRTGTYEQYF	TGCAGCGTTGTGAGGACGGGAACCTACGAGCAGTACTTC	TRBJ2-7	once	TRBV29-1	.
CASSYSRLTYYGYTF	TGTGCCAGCAGTTACTCGAGGCTGACCTACTATGGCTACACCTTC	TRBJ1-2	.	TRBV6-6	.
CSAGVTGMREKLFF	TGCAGCGCCGGAGTAACAGGGATGAGAGAAAAACTGTTTTTT	TRBJ1-4	few	TRBV29-1	.
CATSDLQAGFGAFF	TGTGCCACCAGTGATTTGCAGGCGGGATTTGGAGCTTTCTTT	TRBJ1-1	.	TRBV24-1	.
CASSLRQLNQPQHF	TGTGCCAGCAGTCTTCGACAGCTCAATCAGCCCCAGCATTTT	TRBJ1-5	.	TRBV28	.
CASSLNSGANYGYTF	TGCGCCAGCAGCTTGAATTCAGGGGCCAACTATGGCTACACCTTC	TRBJ1-2	.	TRBV5-1	.
CASGAGGQVVPQYF	TGTGCCAGCGGGGCAGGGGGACAGGTCGTTCCCCAGTACTTC	TRBJ2-5	.	TRBV2	TRBD1
CASSLGLKGDGYTF	TGTGCCAGCAGCTTGGGACTAAAGGGTGATGGCTACACCTTC	TRBJ1-2	.	TRBV5-4	.
CSADRGPGYTF	TGCAGTGCCGACAGGGGTCCTGGCTACACCTTC	TRBJ1-2	.	TRBV20-1	TRBD1
CASTNSGGDTDTQYF	TGCGCCAGCACTAATAGCGGGGGTGACACAGATACGCAGTATTTT	TRBJ2-3	.	TRBV5-1	TRBD2
CASSTDPSGQGGGDEKLFF	TGTGCCAGTAGTACCGACCCCAGCGGACAGGGCGGGGGGGATGAAAAACTGTTTTTT	TRBJ1-4	.	TRBV19	TRBD1
CASSDRNPNYGYTF	TGTGCCAGCAGTGACAGGAACCCTAACTATGGCTACACCTTC	TRBJ1-2	.	TRBV6-1	.
CASSLERSYEQYF	TGTGCCAGCAGCTTAGAGCGGTCCTACGAGCAGTACTTC	TRBJ2-7	.	TRBV11-2	.
CASSPEGASTDTQYF	TGTGCCAGCAGTCCCGAGGGGGCCAGCACAGATACGCAGTATTTT	TRBJ2-3	.	TRBV6-5	TRBD1
CASSESGQGVSNEKLFF	TGTGCCAGCAGTGAATCGGGACAGGGAGTATCTAATGAAAAACTGTTTTTT	TRBJ1-4	.	TRBV6-1	TRBD1
CASSPLAGLSNEQFF	TGTGCCAGTAGCCCACTAGCGGGCCTTAGTAATGAGCAGTTCTTC	TRBJ2-1	.	TRBV19	TRBD2
CASSIGGQGDTEAFF	TGTGCCAGTAGTATAGGCGGACAGGGGGATACTGAAGCTTTCTTT	TRBJ1-1	few	TRBV19	TRBD1
CASSLRGYEQYF	TGTGCCAGCAGCCTAAGGGGCTACGAGCAGTACTTC	TRBJ2-7	.	TRBV7-2	.